The clone carrying this T cell receptor (beta chain) was observed a few times. What it binds is not known. This entry belongs to a study of response to subunit inactivated influenza vaccine. TCRdb called the RT-PCR reads again in MiXCR, with one record for every CDR3 protein. The sample includes approximately 530,000 distinct CDR3 sequences, 13% of them seen just once. V lost 7 bases and J 6 bases, leaving 13 bases between the germline ends. Per the germline V gene, CDR1 is SNHLY and CDR2 is FYNNEI. The CDR3 has 12 residues. Whole-study findings and limits: Authors suggested each seasonal flu vaccination may recruit only limited numbers of new T cells.

The source was PBMCs from blood, collected around seven weeks after vaccination. This receptor was taken from a man in his fifties or sixties who received an inactivated influenza vaccine. V gene TRBV2 combines with J gene TRBJ2-7, with D unresolved. In DNA, the CDR3 is TGTGCCAGCATTGCCAGGACGGCCGAGCAGTACTTC. Its translation: CASIARTAEQYF.